This T cell receptor (beta chain) was profiled in a study of identical twins. Study conclusions and caveats: Twins' excess sharing was less marked for out-of-frame beta sequences. The more abundant beta clonotypes in cord blood had fewer insertions, and memory repertoires did not show this. Out-of-frame alpha sequences common to twins were enriched for low generation probability.

V dropped 6 bases and J dropped 6 bases, with 12 bases sitting between them. This CDR3 has 12 amino acids. On this clonotype itself: As yet, its antigen is unknown.

Each cDNA held unique molecular identifiers, and template switching gave it a universal primer site. TCRdb re-called the 5' RACE reads through MiXCR, storing one row per CDR3 protein. Of 300,000 or so distinct CDR3 sequences listed, just under 9.5% were seen once; the top ten hold around 7.1%. Another study also made use of these data, one on yellow fever vaccine responses in identical twins.

This clonotype originated in a young woman in good health. The sample comprised CD8+ T cells sorted from blood. The chain recombines TRBV12-3 or TRBV12-4 with TRBJ2-7, with unresolved D. The CDR3: CASSPNIGEQYF. The DNA for the CDR3 is TGTGCCAGCAGCCCCAACATAGGCGAGCAGTACTTC.